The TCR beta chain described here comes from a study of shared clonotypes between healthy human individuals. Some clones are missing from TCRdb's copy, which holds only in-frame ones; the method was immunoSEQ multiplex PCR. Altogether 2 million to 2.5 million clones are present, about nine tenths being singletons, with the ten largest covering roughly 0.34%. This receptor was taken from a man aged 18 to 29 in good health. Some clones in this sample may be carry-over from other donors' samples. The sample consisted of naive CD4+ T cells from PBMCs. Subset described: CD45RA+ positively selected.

This chain's CDR3 is CSVKTGWQETQYF. The CDR3 DNA sequence: TGCAGCGTTAAGACAGGGTGGCAAGAGACCCAGTACTTC. The J gene is TRBJ2-5, the V gene TRBV29-1, with 7 bases aligning to TRBD1. V dropped 5 bases and J dropped 2; count of bases not matched to a gene: 5. Germline CDR1 is SQVTM and CDR2 is ANQGSEA. CDR3 length: 13 amino acids.